These T cell receptor beta chains were read from a single sample in a study of T cell responses to AZD1222 COVID-19 vaccine. Libraries were prepared by immunoSEQ multiplex PCR; TCRdb keeps only in-frame clonotypes and omits some of them. The repertoire holds 150,000 to 200,000 clones, with roughly 92% as singletons. Specimen: peripheral blood, collected 28 days after the second AZD1222 dose. The receptor source for this set is an adult who received the AZD1222 COVID-19 vaccine. Both conserved end residues are part of each CDR3.

v_gene	j_gene	CDR3aa
TRBV28	TRBJ1-5	CASSFRVGLPQHF
TRBV10-3	TRBJ2-5	CAISWDRAETQYF
TRBV3-1/TRBV3-2	TRBJ1-1	CASSQEYTEAFF
TRBV27	TRBJ2-2	CASTAWVTGSGGELFF
TRBV11-2	TRBJ2-5	CASSLVRSGETQYF
TRBV12-3/TRBV12-4	TRBJ1-5	CASRGVDQPQHF
TRBV27	TRBJ2-7	CASSLSSGTLKYEQYF
TRBV14	TRBJ2-1	CASSLHPGLAGSEQFF
TRBV5-1	TRBJ1-1	CASSRTAPGDLYMNTEAFF
TRBV5-4	TRBJ2-6	CASSFTDSEASGANVLTF
TRBV4-3	TRBJ2-3	CASSLRQKRTQYF
TRBV7-2	TRBJ1-1	CASRPATRGASTEAFF